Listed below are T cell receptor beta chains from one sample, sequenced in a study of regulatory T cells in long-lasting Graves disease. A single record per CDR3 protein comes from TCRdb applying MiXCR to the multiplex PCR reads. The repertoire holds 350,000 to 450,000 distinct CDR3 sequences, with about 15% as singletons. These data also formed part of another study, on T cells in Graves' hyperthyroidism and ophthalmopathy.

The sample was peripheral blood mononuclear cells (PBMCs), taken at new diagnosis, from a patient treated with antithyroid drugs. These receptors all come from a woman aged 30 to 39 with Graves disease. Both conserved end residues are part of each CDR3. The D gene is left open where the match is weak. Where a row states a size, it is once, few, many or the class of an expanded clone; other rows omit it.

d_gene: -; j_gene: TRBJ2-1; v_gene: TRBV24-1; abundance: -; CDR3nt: TGTGCCACCAGTGATCCCTCGGGTGGGGTGTCTGGTAGCTCCTACAATGAGCAGTTCTTC; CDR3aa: CATSDPSGGVSGSSYNEQFF
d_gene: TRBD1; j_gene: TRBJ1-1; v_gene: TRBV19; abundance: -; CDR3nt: TGTGCCAGTAGTATCGAGGGGGCCCTGAACACTGAAGCTTTCTTT; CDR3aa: CASSIEGALNTEAFF
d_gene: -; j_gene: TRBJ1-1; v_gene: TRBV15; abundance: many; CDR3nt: TGTGCCACCAGCACCCGTTTGGGACACCAGAACACTGAAGCTTTCTTT; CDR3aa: CATSTRLGHQNTEAFF
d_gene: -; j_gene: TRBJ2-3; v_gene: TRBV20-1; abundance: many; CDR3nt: TGCAGTGCTAGAGATGTAGGCGGGTTCGCCGTTGATACGCAGTATTTT; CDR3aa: CSARDVGGFAVDTQYF
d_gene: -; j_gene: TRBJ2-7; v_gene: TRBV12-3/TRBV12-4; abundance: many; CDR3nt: TGTGCCAGCAGTTTGCGCCGATCTCCCTCCTACGAGCAGTACTTC; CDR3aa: CASSLRRSPSYEQYF
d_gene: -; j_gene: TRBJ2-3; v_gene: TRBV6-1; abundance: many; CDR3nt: TGTGCCAGCAGTCGCAACTCGAAGGATACGCAGTATTTT; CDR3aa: CASSRNSKDTQYF
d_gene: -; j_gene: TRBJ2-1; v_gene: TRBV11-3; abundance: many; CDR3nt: TGTGCCAGCAGCCCCGGAGGGGGAGGGCCCCACAATGAGCAGTTCTTC; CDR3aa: CASSPGGGGPHNEQFF
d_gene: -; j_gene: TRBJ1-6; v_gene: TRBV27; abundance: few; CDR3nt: TGTGCCAGCAGACGACCGGGACCTACTTCGGCGGGAAAGAATTCACCCCTCCACTTT; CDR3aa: CASRRPGPTSAGKNSPLHF
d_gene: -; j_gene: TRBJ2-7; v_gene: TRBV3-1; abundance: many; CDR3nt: TGTGCCAGCAGCCTGACAAGGGGGTATAACGAGCAGTACTTC; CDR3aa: CASSLTRGYNEQYF
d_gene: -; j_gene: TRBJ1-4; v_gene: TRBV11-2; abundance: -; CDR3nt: TGTGCCAGCAGCCAAAGGGGTTTGGGATATGAAAAACTGTTTTTT; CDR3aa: CASSQRGLGYEKLFF
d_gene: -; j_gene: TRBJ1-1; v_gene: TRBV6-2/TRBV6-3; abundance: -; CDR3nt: TGTGCCAGCGACCGACTGATGAACACTGAAGCTTTCTTT; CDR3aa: CASDRLMNTEAFF
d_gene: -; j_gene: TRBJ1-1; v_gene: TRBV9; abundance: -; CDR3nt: TGTGCCAGCAGCGTAGTTTCGGACACTGAAGCTTTCTTT; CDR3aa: CASSVVSDTEAFF
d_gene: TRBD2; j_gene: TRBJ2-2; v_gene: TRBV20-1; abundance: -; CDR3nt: TGCAGTGCCCCGGGAATAGCGGGAGTGGCCGGGGAGCTGTTTTTT; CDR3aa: CSAPGIAGVAGELFF
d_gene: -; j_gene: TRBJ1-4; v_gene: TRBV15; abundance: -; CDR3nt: TGTGCCACCAGCCCTACTAGGTCCCACACGGACGAACAACTGTTTTTT; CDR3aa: CATSPTRSHTDEQLFF
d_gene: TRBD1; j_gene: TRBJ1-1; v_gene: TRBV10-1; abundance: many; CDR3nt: TGCGCCAGCAGCCGACAGGGGGTCGCTGAAGCTTTCTTT; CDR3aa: CASSRQGVAEAFF
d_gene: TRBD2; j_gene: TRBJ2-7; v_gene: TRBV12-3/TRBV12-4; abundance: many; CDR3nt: TGTGCCAGCAGTCCGTCGACTAGCGGGAGCCTAGAGCAGTACTTC; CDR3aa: CASSPSTSGSLEQYF
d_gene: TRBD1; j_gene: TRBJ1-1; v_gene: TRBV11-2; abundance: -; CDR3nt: TGTGCCAGCAGCCAGGGACAGGGGACCTTGGCTTTCTTT; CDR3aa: CASSQGQGTLAFF
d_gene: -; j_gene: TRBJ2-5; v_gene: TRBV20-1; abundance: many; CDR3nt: TGCAGTGCTAGAGATAGGACCGGGAGCCTAAAATACAACCGAGAGACCCAGTACTTC; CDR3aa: CSARDRTGSLKYNRETQYF
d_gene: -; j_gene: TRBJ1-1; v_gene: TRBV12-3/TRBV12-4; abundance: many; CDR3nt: TGTGCCAGCACTATCAACAGAGAAGCTTTCTTT; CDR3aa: CASTINREAFF
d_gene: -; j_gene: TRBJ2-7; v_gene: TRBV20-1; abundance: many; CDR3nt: TGCAGTGCTGGGGGCGGGGTCGAGCAGTACTTC; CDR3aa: CSAGGGVEQYF
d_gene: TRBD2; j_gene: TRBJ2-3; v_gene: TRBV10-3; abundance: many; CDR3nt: TGTGCCATCAGTATTGGACTAGCGCCAGGCACAGATACGCAGTATTTT; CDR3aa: CAISIGLAPGTDTQYF
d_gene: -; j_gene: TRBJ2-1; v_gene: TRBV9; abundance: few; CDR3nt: TGTGCCAGCAGCGTGACAGGAATTTACAATGAGCAGTTCTTC; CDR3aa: CASSVTGIYNEQFF
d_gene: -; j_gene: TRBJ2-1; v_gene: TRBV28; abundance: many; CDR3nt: TGTGCCAGCAGTCCGTCGGCCCCTAAGAAAGTCCCCAATGAGCAGTTCTTC; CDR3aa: CASSPSAPKKVPNEQFF
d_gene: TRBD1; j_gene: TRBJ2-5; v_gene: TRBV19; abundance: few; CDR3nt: TGTGCCAGTTCAGGGGACAGGGGGTACGACGAGACCCAGTACTTC; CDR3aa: CASSGDRGYDETQYF
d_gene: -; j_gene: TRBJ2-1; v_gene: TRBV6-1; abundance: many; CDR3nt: TGTGCCAGCAAGAGCGGTAGCTCCTACAATGAGCAGTTCTTC; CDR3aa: CASKSGSSYNEQFF
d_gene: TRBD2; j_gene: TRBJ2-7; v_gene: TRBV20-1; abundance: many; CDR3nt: TGCAGTGCTTCTAGCGGGAGAGACTCGGGTGAGCAGTACTTC; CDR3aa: CSASSGRDSGEQYF
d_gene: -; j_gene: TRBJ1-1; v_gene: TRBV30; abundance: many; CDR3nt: TGTGCCTGGAGTGGCTGGGGGGACGGAAAAGCTTTCTTT; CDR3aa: CAWSGWGDGKAFF
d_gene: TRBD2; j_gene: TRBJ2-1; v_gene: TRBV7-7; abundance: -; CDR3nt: TGTGCTAGCAGTTTTACGGGACTAGCGCCTTACAATGAGCAGTTCTTC; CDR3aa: CASSFTGLAPYNEQFF
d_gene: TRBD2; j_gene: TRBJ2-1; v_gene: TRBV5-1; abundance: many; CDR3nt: TGCGCCAGCAGCTTGGCTAGCGGGCTTTCCTACAATGAGCAGTTCTTC; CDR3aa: CASSLASGLSYNEQFF
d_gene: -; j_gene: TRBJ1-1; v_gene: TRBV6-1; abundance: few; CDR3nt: TGTGCCAGCACCGCAGGGAGAGTGAGCACTGAAGCTTTCTTT; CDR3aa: CASTAGRVSTEAFF
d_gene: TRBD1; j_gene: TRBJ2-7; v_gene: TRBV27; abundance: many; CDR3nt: TGTGCCAGCAGTTCCCTCGGGACAGGGGACTACGAGCAGTACTTC; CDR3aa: CASSSLGTGDYEQYF
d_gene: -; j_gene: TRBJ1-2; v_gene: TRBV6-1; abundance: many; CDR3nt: TGTGCCAGCAGCCCCTTCCGGAGCCTAGGCTACACCTTC; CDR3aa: CASSPFRSLGYTF
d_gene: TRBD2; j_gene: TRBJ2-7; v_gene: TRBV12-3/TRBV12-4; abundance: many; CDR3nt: TGTGCCAGCAGTTCCCGGACTAGCGGGTACAAACCCTACGAGCAGTACTTC; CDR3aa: CASSSRTSGYKPYEQYF
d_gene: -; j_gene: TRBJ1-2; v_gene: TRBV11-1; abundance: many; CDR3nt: TGTGCCAGCAGCCCAGGCGGGGATGGAGGCTACACCTTC; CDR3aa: CASSPGGDGGYTF
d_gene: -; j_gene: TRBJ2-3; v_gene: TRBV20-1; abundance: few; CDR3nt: TGCAGTGCTAGCGACAGTAGGGCAGATACGCAGTATTTT; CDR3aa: CSASDSRADTQYF
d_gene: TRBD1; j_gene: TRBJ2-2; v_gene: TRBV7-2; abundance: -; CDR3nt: TGTGCCAGCAGCGTTCCGGGACAGGGTACCGGGGAGCTGTTTTTT; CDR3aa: CASSVPGQGTGELFF
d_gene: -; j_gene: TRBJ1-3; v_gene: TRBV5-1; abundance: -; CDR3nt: TGCGCCAGCAGCTTGACGAGGGGGGCGGACACCATATATTTT; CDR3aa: CASSLTRGADTIYF
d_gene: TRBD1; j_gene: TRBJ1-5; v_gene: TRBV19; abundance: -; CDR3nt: TGTGCCAGCCTCGGACAGGCGAGCAATCAGCCCCAGCATTTT; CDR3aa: CASLGQASNQPQHF
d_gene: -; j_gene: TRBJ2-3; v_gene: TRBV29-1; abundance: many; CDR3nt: TGCAGCGTTGAAGACGGCGATACGCAGTATTTT; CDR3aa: CSVEDGDTQYF
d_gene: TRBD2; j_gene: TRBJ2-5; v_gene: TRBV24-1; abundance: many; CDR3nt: TGTGCCACCAGTGATACGCCGGGCGGGTGGAGCGGGAAGGAGACCCAGTACTTC; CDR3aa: CATSDTPGGWSGKETQYF
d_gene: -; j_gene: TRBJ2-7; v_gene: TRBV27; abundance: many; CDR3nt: TGTGCCAGCCGGGACCCCACGCGTGAGCAGTACTTC; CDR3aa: CASRDPTREQYF
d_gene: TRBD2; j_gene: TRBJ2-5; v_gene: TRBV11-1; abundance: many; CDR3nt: TGTGCCAGCAGCGTCGGACTAGGAGTAATAGAGACCCAGTACTTC; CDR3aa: CASSVGLGVIETQYF
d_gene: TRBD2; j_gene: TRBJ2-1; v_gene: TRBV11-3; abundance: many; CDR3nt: TGTGCCAGCACCCTTAGCGGGAGTGGTGAGCAGTTCTTC; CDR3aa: CASTLSGSGEQFF
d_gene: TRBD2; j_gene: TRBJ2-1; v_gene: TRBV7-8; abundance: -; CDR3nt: TGTGCCAGCAGCTTAGCCTCGGGACTAGCGGGACGTAGGGACAATGAGCAGTTCTTC; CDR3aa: CASSLASGLAGRRDNEQFF
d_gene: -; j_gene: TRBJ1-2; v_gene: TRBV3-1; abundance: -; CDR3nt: TGTGCCAGCAGAGGCGTTTACCAGCATGGCTACACCTTC; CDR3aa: CASRGVYQHGYTF
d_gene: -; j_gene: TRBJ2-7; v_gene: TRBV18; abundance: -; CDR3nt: TGTGCCAGCTCACCCCAGGGTGGGAGGCTCTCCTACGAGCAGTACTTC; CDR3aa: CASSPQGGRLSYEQYF
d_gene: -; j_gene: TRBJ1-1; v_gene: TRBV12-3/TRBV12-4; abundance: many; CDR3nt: TGTGCCAGCAGGGAAAGCTGGAGAAACACTGAAGCTTTCTTT; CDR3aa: CASRESWRNTEAFF
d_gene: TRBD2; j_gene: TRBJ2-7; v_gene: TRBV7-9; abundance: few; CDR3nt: TGTGCCAGCAGCCTCCGACTAGCGGGAGGGGACGAGCAGTACTTC; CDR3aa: CASSLRLAGGDEQYF
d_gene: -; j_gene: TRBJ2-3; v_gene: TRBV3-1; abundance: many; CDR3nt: TGTGCCAGCAGCTCGGACCCCCGCCCCACAGATACGCAGTATTTT; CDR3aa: CASSSDPRPTDTQYF
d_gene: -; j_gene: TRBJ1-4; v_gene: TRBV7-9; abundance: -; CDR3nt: TGTGCCAGCAGCTTAGAGGGGGGGGCCAGTGAAAAACTGTTTTTT; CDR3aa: CASSLEGGASEKLFF
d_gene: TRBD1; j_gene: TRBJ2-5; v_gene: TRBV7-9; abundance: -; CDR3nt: TGTGCCAGCAGCTCTCCCGGGACAGGATTGAGGTGGGAGACCCAGTACTTC; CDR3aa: CASSSPGTGLRWETQYF
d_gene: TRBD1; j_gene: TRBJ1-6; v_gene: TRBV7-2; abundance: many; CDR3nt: TGTGCCAGCAGCGAGGACAGGGACGTTCGTTCACCCCTCCACTTT; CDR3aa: CASSEDRDVRSPLHF
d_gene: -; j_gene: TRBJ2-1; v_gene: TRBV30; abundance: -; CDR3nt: TGTGCCTGGAGCGACACTAGTACCTGGTTCTTC; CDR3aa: CAWSDTSTWFF
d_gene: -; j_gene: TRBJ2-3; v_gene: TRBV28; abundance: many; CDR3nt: TGTGCCAGCAGTTTAGGGGCGGCTAGCACAGATACGCAGTATTTT; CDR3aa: CASSLGAASTDTQYF
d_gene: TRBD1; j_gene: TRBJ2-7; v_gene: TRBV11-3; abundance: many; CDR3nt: TGTGCCAGCAGCTCAGTCGGGACAGGGCCAGCCTACGAGCAGTACTTC; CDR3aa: CASSSVGTGPAYEQYF
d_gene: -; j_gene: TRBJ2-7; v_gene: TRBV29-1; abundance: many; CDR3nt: TGCAGCGTTGAGACAGGCTCGACCTACGAGCAGTACTTC; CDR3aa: CSVETGSTYEQYF
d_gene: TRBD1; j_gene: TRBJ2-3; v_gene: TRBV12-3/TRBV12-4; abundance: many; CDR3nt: TGTGCCAGCAGTTCACAAACTCGACAGGGGCAGTATTTT; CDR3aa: CASSSQTRQGQYF